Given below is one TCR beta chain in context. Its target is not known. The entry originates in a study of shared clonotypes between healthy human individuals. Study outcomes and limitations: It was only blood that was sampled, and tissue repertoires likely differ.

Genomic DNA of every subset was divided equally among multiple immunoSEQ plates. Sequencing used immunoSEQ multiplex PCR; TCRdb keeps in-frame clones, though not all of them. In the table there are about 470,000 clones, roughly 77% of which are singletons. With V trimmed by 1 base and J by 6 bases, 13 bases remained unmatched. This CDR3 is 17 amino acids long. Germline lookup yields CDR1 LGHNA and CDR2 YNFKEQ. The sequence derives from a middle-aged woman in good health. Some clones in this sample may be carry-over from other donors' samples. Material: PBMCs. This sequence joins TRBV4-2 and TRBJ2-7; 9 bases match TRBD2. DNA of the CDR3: TGTGCCAGCAGCCAAGCTTTTGGGCTAGCGGGAAGTCTCGAGCAGTACTTC. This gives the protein CASSQAFGLAGSLEQYF.